Following are 15 T cell receptor beta chains from one sample sequenced in a study of cytomegalovirus exposure and HLA in healthy donors. The PCR employed 60 Vbeta primers together with 13 Jbeta primers. Generated by immunoSEQ multiplex PCR, the TCRdb table keeps only in-frame clones and is missing some. The data hold 85,000 to 100,000 clones, with about four fifths observed a single time. The sequenced material came from PBMCs. The receptors originated from a female donor in good health and CMV-seropositive.

J is TRBJ2-7 and V is TRBV7-9, with 11 bases matching TRBD2. The assigned J gene may be wrong: the sequence end matches TRBJ2-5 better. Germline loops: CDR1 SEHNR, CDR2 FQNEAQ (reference sequence). This CDR3 is 17 amino acids long. The CDR3 loop reads CASSVLAGGPAMETQYF. DNA for the CDR3: TGTGCCAGCAGCGTCCTAGCGGGGGGCCCGGCTATGGAGACCCAGTACTTC.

V usage is TRBV7-8 and J usage is TRBJ2-7; D possibly corresponds to TRBD2 (5 bases). Trimming took 0 bases from V and 4 from J, leaving 22 bases between them. This CDR3 region has 18 residues. Germline V lookup: CDR1 SGHVS, CDR2 FQNEAQ. Here the CDR3 reads CASSLARSQAMSGYEQYF. CDR3 in DNA: TGTGCCAGCAGCTTAGCGCGGTCGCAGGCCATGTCGGGGTACGAGCAGTACTTC.

V and J are TRBV6-1 and TRBJ1-1; 7 nucleotides match TRBD1. After removal of 7 bases from V and 6 bases from J, the junction contained 14 bases not matched to a gene. Germline V gene sequence: CDR1 MNHNS, CDR2 SASEGT. The CDR3 is 15 amino acids. The CDR3 spells CASTTTGRESAEAFF. In nucleotides, the CDR3 is TGTGCCAGCACCACGACAGGGCGAGAGTCGGCTGAAGCTTTCTTT.

This chain uses TRBV5-6 with TRBJ1-2; 7 bases fit TRBD1. V was clipped by 5 bases and J by 0 bases; unmatched bases: 7. Germline values: CDR1 SGHDT, CDR2 YYEEEE. This CDR3 spans 15 amino acids. The CDR3, as DNA: TGTGCCAGCAGGCGTCCGGGACAGTCTAACTATGGCTACACCTTC. Its translation is CASRRPGQSNYGYTF.

The rearrangement joins TRBV6-4 to TRBJ2-7; D is ambiguous. This CDR3 has 11 residues. The germline CDR1 and CDR2 sequences are MRHNA and SNTAGT. With 2 bases removed from V and 5 bases from J, the gap between germline ends came to 4 bases. CDR3 residues: CASSDGHEQYF. Written as DNA, the CDR3 is TGTGCCAGCAGTGACGGGCACGAGCAGTACTTC.

This chain connects TRBV19 to TRBJ2-7, with a possible D match to TRBD1 (6 bases). The CDR3 runs 15 residues. V was trimmed by 6 bases and J by 3 bases, leaving 18 bases between them. Germline-derived CDR1 and CDR2 are LNHDA and SQIVND (reference sequence). CDR3 amino acids: CASRIRDTGNYEQYF. The CDR3 DNA is TGTGCCAGTAGAATCCGGGACACCGGCAACTACGAGCAGTACTTC.

The chain uses TRBV30 and TRBJ1-1; possibly TRBD1 for D (5 bases). CDR3 length: 13 residues. Trimming took off 0 bases at V and 11 bases at J, with 16 bases between the two ends. Germline CDR1 is GTSNPN and CDR2 is SVGIG (reference sequence). CDR3 protein: CAWSVTLREGAFF. In DNA form, the CDR3 reads TGTGCCTGGAGTGTTACCCTCCGGGAGGGGGCTTTCTTT.

V and J are TRBV7-6 and TRBJ2-5; 7 nucleotides line up with TRBD1. Per germline, CDR1 SGHVS and CDR2 FNYEAQ. The CDR3 spans 15 residues. V trimming: 5 bases; J trimming: 5 bases; junction bases outside the gene matches: 11. The CDR3 sequence: CASSGSLTGTETQYF. CDR3 DNA: TGTGCCAGCAGCGGTAGCCTGACAGGGACGGAGACCCAGTACTTC.

The gene calls are TRBV30 and TRBJ1-1; a weak D match, TRBD1 (5 bases). Trimming pared 5 bases from V and 6 bases from J, leaving 16 bases between. This CDR3 contains 13 residues. Germline loops: CDR1 GTSNPN, CDR2 SVGIG (reference sequence). The CDR3 here is CAWGGGTLPEAFF. The DNA for the CDR3 is TGTGCCTGGGGGGGTGGGACTCTCCCTGAAGCTTTCTTT.

Remarks on this clone: The same CDR3 can be traced to other DNA sequences in this sample. The chain joins TRBV27 to TRBJ1-5; TRBD1 aligns across 8 bases. The ends lost 6 bases at V and 4 bases at J; junction bases unmatched: 5. The V gene's germline CDR1 is MNHEY and CDR2 SMNVEV (reference sequence). There are 14 residues in the CDR3. The CDR3: CASSPGTGNQPQHF. Written as DNA, the CDR3 is TGTGCCAGCAGCCCCGGGACAGGAAATCAGCCCCAGCATTTT.

This clone was seen only a few times. The V call is TRBV7-9, the J call TRBJ1-5; possibly TRBD1 for D (6 bases). The germline V gene has CDR1 SEHNR and CDR2 FQNEAQ (reference sequence). Trimming cost V 1 base and J 4 bases, with 17 bases left between them. CDR3 size: 17 residues. Here the CDR3 DNA reads TGTGCCAGCAGCTTAGAGTTGGGGACACGGGGTAATCAGCCCCAGCATTTT. This codes for CASSLELGTRGNQPQHF.

The chain combines TRBV10-3 with TRBJ1-3, with 7 bases lining up with TRBD1. The CDR3 totals 15 residues. J lost 7 bases, V lost 0 bases, and 6 bases had no gene match. The germline V gene has CDR1 ENHRY and CDR2 SYGVKD. The CDR3 here is CAISESDRVGNTIYF. CDR3 DNA: TGTGCCATCAGTGAGTCAGACAGGGTTGGTAACACCATATATTTT.

V gene TRBV11-2 combines with J gene TRBJ2-7; TRBD2 aligns across 10 bases. J gave up 7 bases and V 8 bases, and 11 bases lay outside the gene matches. The V gene's germline CDR1 is SGHAT and CDR2 FQNNGV. This CDR3 is built from 14 residues. Written as DNA, the CDR3 is TGTGCCAGCGATCGCCTAGCGGGAGCGGGGGAGCAGTACTTC. Translation: CASDRLAGAGEQYF.

This chain uses TRBV28 with TRBJ1-1; tentative D call: TRBD1 (5 bases). Germline-derived CDR1 and CDR2 are MDHEN and SYDVKM. The CDR3 covers 14 residues. The V end lost 3 bases, the J end lost 8 bases, and 16 bases lay between the germline ends. Here the CDR3 DNA reads TGTGCCAGCAGTTTTCGGGCCGGGGCGGGGGAAGCTTTCTTT. Translating it yields CASSFRAGAGEAFF. The whole variable domain, filled in from reference TRBV28 and TRBJ1-1, reads DVKVTQSSRYLVKRTGEKVFLECVQDMDHENMFWYRQDPGLGLRLIYFSYDVKMKEKGDIPEGYSVSREKKERFSLILESASTNQTSMYLCASSFRAGAGEAFFGQGTRLTVV.

This clone was counted once. This chain connects TRBV13 to TRBJ1-2, with 7 bases fitting TRBD1. This CDR3 comprises 15 residues. CDR1 is PRHDT and CDR2 is FYEKMQ in the germline V gene (reference sequence). V was pared by 5 bases and J by 3 bases, with 9 bases of the junction left unmatched. CDR3 nucleotide sequence: TGTGCCAGCAGCGTGGGACAGCCTTGGGACTATGGCTACACCTTC. This codes for CASSVGQPWDYGYTF. The whole variable domain, filled in from reference TRBV13 and TRBJ1-2, reads AAGVIQSPRHLIKEKRETATLKCYPIPRHDTVYWYQQGPGQDPQFLISFYEKMQSDKGSIPDRFSAQQFSDYHSELNMSSLELGDSALYFCASSVGQPWDYGYTFGSGTRLTVV.